This T cell receptor (beta chain) was sequenced for a study of regulatory and conventional T cells in RAG deficiency. General observations from the study: In Omenn syndrome, sorted "Tregs" may be peripherally activated cells.

The sorted conventional CD4+ T cells were CD25-low and CD127-high, with genomic DNA sequenced. Generated by immunoSEQ multiplex PCR, the TCRdb table keeps only in-frame clones and is missing some. The table lists about 1,300 clones, roughly 85% of them singletons. Points on this clone: As yet, its antigen is unknown.

Sequencing was carried out using CD4+ effector T cells sorted from blood. The TCR comes from a human donor with RAG deficiency presenting as severe combined immunodeficiency.

The CDR3 loop is CASSVKGQSRGTEAFF. The CDR3 bases are TGTGCCAGCAGCGTAAAGGGCCAGAGCAGGGGGACTGAAGCTTTCTTT. This chain connects TRBV9 to TRBJ1-1; TRBD1 matches at 7 bases. Germline CDR1 is SGDLS and CDR2 is YYNGEE. V lost 1 base to trimming and J lost 5 bases; unmatched junction nucleotides: 11. The CDR3 consists of 16 residues.